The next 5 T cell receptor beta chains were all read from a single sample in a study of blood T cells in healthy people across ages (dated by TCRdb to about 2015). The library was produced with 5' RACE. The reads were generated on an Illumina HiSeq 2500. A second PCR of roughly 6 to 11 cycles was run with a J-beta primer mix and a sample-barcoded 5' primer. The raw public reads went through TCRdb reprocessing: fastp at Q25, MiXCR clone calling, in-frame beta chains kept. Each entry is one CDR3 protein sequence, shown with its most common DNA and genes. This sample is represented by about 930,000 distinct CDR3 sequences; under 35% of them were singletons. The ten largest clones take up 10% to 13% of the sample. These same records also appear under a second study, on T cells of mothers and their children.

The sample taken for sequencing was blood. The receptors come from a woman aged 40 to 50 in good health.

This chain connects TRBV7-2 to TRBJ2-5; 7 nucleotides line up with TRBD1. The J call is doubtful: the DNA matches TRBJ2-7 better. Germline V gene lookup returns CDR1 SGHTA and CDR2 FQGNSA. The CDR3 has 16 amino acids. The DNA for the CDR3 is TGTGCCAGTAGTCCTATACCTGGACAGGTTCGAGGCGAGCAGTACTTC. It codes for CASSPIPGQVRGEQYF.

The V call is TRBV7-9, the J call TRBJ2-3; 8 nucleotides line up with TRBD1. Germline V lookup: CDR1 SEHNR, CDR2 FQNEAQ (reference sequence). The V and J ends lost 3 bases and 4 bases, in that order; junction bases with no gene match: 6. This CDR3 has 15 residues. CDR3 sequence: CASSFGQGGSDTQYF. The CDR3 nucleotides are TGTGCCAGCAGCTTCGGACAGGGAGGATCAGATACGCAGTATTTT.

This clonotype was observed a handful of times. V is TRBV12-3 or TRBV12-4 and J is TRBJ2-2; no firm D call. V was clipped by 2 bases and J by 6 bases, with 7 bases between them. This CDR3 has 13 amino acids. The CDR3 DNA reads TGTGCCAGCAGTTTACGGCAGGCCGGGGAGCTGTTTTTT. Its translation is CASSLRQAGELFF.

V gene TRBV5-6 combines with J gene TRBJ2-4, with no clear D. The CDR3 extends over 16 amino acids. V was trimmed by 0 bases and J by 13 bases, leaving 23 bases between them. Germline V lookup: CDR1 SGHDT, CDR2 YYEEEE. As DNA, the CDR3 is TGTGCCAGCAGCTTGGCGGAGAGCAGCTCCTACAATGAGCAGTACTTC. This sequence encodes CASSLAESSSYNEQYF.

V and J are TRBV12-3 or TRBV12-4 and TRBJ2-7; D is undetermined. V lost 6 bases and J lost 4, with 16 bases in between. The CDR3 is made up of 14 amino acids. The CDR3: CASSLVEPPYEQYF. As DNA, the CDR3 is TGTGCCAGCAGCTTGGTAGAGCCCCCTTACGAGCAGTACTTC.